These 22 T cell receptor beta chains were all obtained from the same sample, sequenced in a study of shared clonotypes between healthy human individuals. The repertoire was sequenced with immunoSEQ multiplex PCR; TCRdb's copy has only in-frame clones and lacks some. This sample carries approximately 2.1 million clones, about 92% of them seen once, and the ten largest clones take 0.39%. The sequencing sample was made of naive CD4+ T cells from PBMCs. Noted subset: CD45RA+ positively selected. The origin of the receptors is a man aged 18 to 29 in good health. Some clones in this sample may be carry-over from other donors' samples.

The chain joins TRBV19 to TRBJ1-5; D might be TRBD1 (6 bases). V was pared by 7 bases and J by 3 bases, with 16 bases between. Per germline, CDR1 LNHDA and CDR2 SQIVND (reference sequence). CDR3 length: 15 amino acids. The CDR3 nucleotides read TGTGCCAGTACTGGGACTCCGGGGGCCAATCAGCCCCAGCATTTT. Its translation is CASTGTPGANQPQHF.

The J gene is TRBJ2-1, the V gene TRBV9, with 7 bases identical to TRBD2. From germline, CDR1 is SGDLS and CDR2 YYNGEE. This CDR3 contains 14 residues. The J segment lost 2 bases and the V segment lost 3 bases, leaving 2 bases of the junction unmatched. CDR3 region: CASSGEGPYNEQFF. The CDR3 region has the DNA TGTGCCAGCAGCGGGGAGGGCCCCTACAATGAGCAGTTCTTC.

This chain links TRBV7-2 with TRBJ2-7, with D hard to call. With 6 bases removed from V and 5 bases from J, the gap between germline ends came to 20 bases. Per germline, CDR1 SGHTA and CDR2 FQGNSA. This CDR3 comprises 15 residues. CDR3 in amino acids: CASSPGPRLSHEQYF. CDR3 in DNA: TGTGCCAGCAGTCCCGGACCCAGACTTTCCCACGAGCAGTACTTC.

The CDR3 sequence: CASSPLGGDGNEQFF. DNA of the CDR3: TGTGCCAGCAGCCCTCTAGGGGGGGACGGCAATGAGCAGTTCTTC. The rearrangement uses TRBV7-6 and TRBJ2-1, with D perhaps matching TRBD2 (7 bases). The CDR3 sequence is 15 residues long. Germline V gene data show CDR1 as SGHVS and CDR2 as FNYEAQ. V was pared by 5 bases and J by 6 bases, with 17 bases between.

The rearrangement links TRBV11-3 to TRBJ2-7; D is unresolved. CDR1 is SGHNT and CDR2 is YENEEA in the germline V gene. The V and J ends lost 5 bases and 2 bases respectively, with 19 bases between them. The CDR3 is 16 residues long. This chain's CDR3 is CASSTVTRRGPYEQYF. CDR3 DNA: TGTGCCAGCAGCACTGTGACAAGGCGCGGTCCCTACGAGCAGTACTTC.

The chain joins TRBV28 to TRBJ1-2; D is uncertain. Germline CDR1 and CDR2: MDHEN and SYDVKM. Trimming cost V 5 bases and J 6 bases, with 16 bases left between them. CDR3 length: 14 residues. The CDR3 loop is CASSRTQRLNGYTF. The CDR3 nucleotides read TGTGCCAGCAGTCGCACCCAGCGACTGAATGGCTACACCTTC.

The chain recombines TRBV6-6 with TRBJ2-7; TRBD2 aligns across 8 bases. This CDR3 has 16 amino acids. V trimming: 0 bases; J trimming: 7 bases; junction bases outside the gene matches: 11. CDR1 is MNHNY and CDR2 is SVGAGI in the germline V gene (reference sequence). The CDR3 reads CASSYSRSGGPREQYF. Here the CDR3 DNA reads TGTGCCAGCAGTTACTCGAGGTCGGGAGGGCCTCGGGAGCAGTACTTC.

The genes are TRBV30 and TRBJ2-7, with 11 positions matching TRBD1. The CDR3 is 15 residues long. The germline V gene has CDR1 GTSNPN and CDR2 SVGIG (reference sequence). V lost 3 bases and J lost 3; bases outside the gene matches: 7. Here the CDR3 DNA reads TGTGCCTGGAGAACCACCGGGACAGGGGGCTACGAGCAGTACTTC. This translates into CAWRTTGTGGYEQYF.

The table lists this clone with a few counts. The chain links TRBV4-2 to TRBJ1-3; D remains unclear. This CDR3 has 14 amino acids. Germline CDR1 is LGHNA and CDR2 is YNFKEQ. Trimming stripped 0 bases from V and 0 bases from J, with 3 bases between. This CDR3 reads CASSQDNSGNTIYF. In DNA, the CDR3 is TGTGCCAGCAGCCAAGACAACTCTGGAAACACCATATATTTT.

Note on this clone: The sample holds other DNA sequences that translate to the same CDR3. The rearrangement links TRBV9 to TRBJ1-1; the D is unclear. V dropped 0 bases and J dropped 1 base, with 7 bases sitting between them. Germline CDR1 is SGDLS and CDR2 is YYNGEE. The CDR3 consists of 14 residues. The CDR3 sequence: CASSVGPANTEAFF. The CDR3, as DNA: TGTGCCAGCAGCGTAGGACCCGCGAACACTGAAGCTTTCTTT. The full variable domain, with the rest looked up from reference TRBV9 and TRBJ1-1, is DSGVTQTPKHLITATGQRVTLRCSPRSGDLSVYWYQQSLDQGLQFLIQYYNGEERAKGNILERFSAQQFPDLHSELNLSSLELGDSALYFCASSVGPANTEAFFGQGTRLTVV.

CDR3 sequence (DNA): TGTGCCAGCAACCGGGACAGGGGTGGGAACACTGAAGCTTTCTTT. Its protein product is CASNRDRGGNTEAFF. The chain joins TRBV10-3 to TRBJ1-1, with 10 bases lining up with TRBD1. The junction had 9 bases not matched to a gene; V was cut back by 10 bases and J by 1 base. CDR3 length equals 15 residues. Germline V gene lookup returns CDR1 ENHRY and CDR2 SYGVKD.

This clone has a handful of counts. This chain joins TRBV28 and TRBJ1-2; D possibly corresponds to TRBD1 (5 bases). The V gene's germline CDR1 is MDHEN and CDR2 SYDVKM. CDR3 size: 16 residues. Trimming took off 3 bases at V and 6 bases at J, with 20 bases between the two ends. Here the CDR3 reads CASSFQGAESRDGYTF. In DNA, the CDR3 is TGTGCCAGCAGTTTCCAAGGGGCGGAGTCCCGGGATGGCTACACCTTC.

The chain has TRBV28 and TRBJ1-4; D is uncertain. The CDR3 runs 15 residues. Germline CDR1 reads MDHEN; CDR2 reads SYDVKM. Between the trimmed V and J ends, which lost 3 bases and 5 bases, there was a span of 13 bases. This chain's CDR3 is CASSFTQTNNEKLFF. The DNA for the CDR3 is TGTGCCAGCAGTTTTACACAGACGAACAATGAAAAACTGTTTTTT. The full variable domain, with the rest looked up from reference TRBV28 and TRBJ1-4, is DVKVTQSSRYLVKRTGEKVFLECVQDMDHENMFWYRQDPGLGLRLIYFSYDVKMKEKGDIPEGYSVSREKKERFSLILESASTNQTSMYLCASSFTQTNNEKLFFGSGTQLSVL.

The J gene is TRBJ1-3, the V gene TRBV7-9, with D unresolved. The germline gives CDR1 SEHNR, CDR2 FQNEAQ (reference sequence). Trimming shortened V by 5 bases and J by 0 bases, and 8 bases separated the two germline ends. CDR3 length: 14 residues. CDR3 coding DNA: TGTGCCAGCAGCGCCGGGGTCTCTGGAAACACCATATATTTT. Protein sequence: CASSAGVSGNTIYF.

This sequence joins TRBV7-3 and TRBJ1-1, with TRBD1 as a possible D gene (5 bases). In germline, CDR1 is SGHTA, CDR2 FQGTGA. Between the trimmed V and J ends, which lost 5 bases and 2 bases, there was a span of 15 bases. There are 15 residues in the CDR3. The CDR3 loop reads CASSLIPGGNTEAFF. CDR3 coding DNA: TGTGCCAGCAGCCTGATCCCCGGGGGTAACACTGAAGCTTTCTTT.

As to this clone: The same CDR3 arises from other DNA sequences in this sample as well. CDR3 nucleotide sequence: TGCGCCAGCAGCCTACAGGGCACAGATACGCAGTATTTT. Its protein is CASSLQGTDTQYF. V gene TRBV5-1 combines with J gene TRBJ2-3, with a possible D match to TRBD1 (5 bases). Trimming cost V 4 bases and J 1 base, with 7 bases left between them. The length of the CDR3 is 13 residues. CDR1 SGHRS and CDR2 YFSETQ come from the germline V gene.

The rearrangement uses TRBV2 and TRBJ2-7; perhaps TRBD2 as D (6 bases). CDR3 length: 15 residues. Trimming cost V 7 bases and J 1 base, with 17 bases left between them. Germline lookup yields CDR1 SNHLY and CDR2 FYNNEI. In DNA form, the CDR3 reads TGTGCCAGCAATCTGGGGGGTTGGCAGTCCTACGAGCAGTACTTC. Translating gives CASNLGGWQSYEQYF.

The rearrangement uses TRBV19 and TRBJ2-3; TRBD2 matches 7 bases. Germline V gene data show CDR1 as LNHDA and CDR2 as SQIVND (reference sequence). The CDR3 is 16 residues long. V dropped 7 bases and J dropped 5; count of bases not matched to a gene: 15. The CDR3 protein is CASKERRESSGDTQYF. For the CDR3, the DNA is TGTGCCAGTAAAGAACGGCGGGAGTCCTCCGGAGATACGCAGTATTTT.

J is TRBJ2-7 and V is TRBV11-2, with D possibly TRBD2 on 6 matching bases. The CDR3 is 14 residues long. Germline CDR1 is SGHAT and CDR2 is FQNNGV. The V and J ends lost 0 bases and 9 bases respectively, with 15 bases between them. CDR3 DNA sequence: TGTGCCAGCAGCTTAGATCTGGGGGGTTTCAGGCAGTACTTC. Translated: CASSLDLGGFRQYF. The full variable domain, with the rest looked up from reference TRBV11-2 and TRBJ2-7, is EAGVAQSPRYKIIEKRQSVAFWCNPISGHATLYWYQQILGQGPKLLIQFQNNGVVDDSQLPKDRFSAERLKGVDSTLKIQPAKLEDSAVYLCASSLDLGGFRQYFGPGTRLTVT.

This clone was observed a few times. In nucleotides, the CDR3 is TGTGCCAGTAGTACAGGACAGCCACCCTACGAGCAGTACTTC. It specifies CASSTGQPPYEQYF. The genes are TRBV19 and TRBJ2-7; TRBD1 might be the D (6 bases). V lost 4 bases to trimming and J lost 2 bases, with 12 bases between them. The length of the CDR3 is 14 residues. Germline V gives CDR1 LNHDA, CDR2 SQIVND (reference sequence).

The sample holds one count of this clone. This chain uses TRBV7-2 with TRBJ2-3; 9 bases fit TRBD2. The CDR3 contains 18 residues. With V trimmed by 4 bases and J by 4 bases, 15 bases remained unmatched. Per germline, CDR1 SGHTA and CDR2 FQGNSA. CDR3 amino acids: CASSSQLRRREGPDTQYF. The CDR3 coding sequence is TGTGCCAGCAGCTCCCAATTAAGGCGGCGGGAGGGCCCAGATACGCAGTATTTT.

The gene calls are TRBV7-2 and TRBJ2-3; possibly TRBD1 or TRBD2 for D (5 bases each). V shed 5 bases and J shed 4 bases, with 13 bases lying between them. The CDR3 covers 14 residues. Germline loops: CDR1 SGHTA, CDR2 FQGNSA. The CDR3 bases are TGTGCCAGCAGCAAGGGGCTAGCATCAGATACGCAGTATTTT. As protein: CASSKGLASDTQYF.